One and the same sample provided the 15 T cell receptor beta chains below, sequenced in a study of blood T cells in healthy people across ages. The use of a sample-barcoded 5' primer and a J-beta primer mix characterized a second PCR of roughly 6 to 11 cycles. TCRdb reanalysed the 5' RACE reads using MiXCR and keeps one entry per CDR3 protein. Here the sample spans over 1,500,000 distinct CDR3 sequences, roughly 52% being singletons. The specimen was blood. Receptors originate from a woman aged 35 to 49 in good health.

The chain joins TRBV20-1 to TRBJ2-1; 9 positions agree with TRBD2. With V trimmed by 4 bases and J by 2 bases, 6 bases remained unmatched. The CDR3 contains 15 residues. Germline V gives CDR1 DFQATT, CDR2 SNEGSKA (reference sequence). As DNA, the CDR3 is TGCAGTGCTACACCTCTAGCGGGGACCTACAATGAGCAGTTCTTC. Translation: CSATPLAGTYNEQFF.

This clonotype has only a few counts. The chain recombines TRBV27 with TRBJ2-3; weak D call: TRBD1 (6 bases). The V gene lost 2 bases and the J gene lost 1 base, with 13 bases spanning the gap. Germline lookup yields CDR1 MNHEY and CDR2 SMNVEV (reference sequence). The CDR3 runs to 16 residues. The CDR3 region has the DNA TGTGCCAGCAGTTTAATCAGGGGCACGGGCACAGATACGCAGTATTTT. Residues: CASSLIRGTGTDTQYF.

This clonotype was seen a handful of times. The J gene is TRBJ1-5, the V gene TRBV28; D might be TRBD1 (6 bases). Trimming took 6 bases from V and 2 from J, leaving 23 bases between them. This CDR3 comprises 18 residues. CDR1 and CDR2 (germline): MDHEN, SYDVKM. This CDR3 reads CASSLGFGNRDGNQPQHF. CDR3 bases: TGTGCCAGCAGCCTGGGGTTCGGAAACAGGGACGGCAATCAGCCCCAGCATTTT. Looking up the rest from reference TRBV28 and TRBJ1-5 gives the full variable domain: DVKVTQSSRYLVKRTGEKVFLECVQDMDHENMFWYRQDPGLGLRLIYFSYDVKMKEKGDIPEGYSVSREKKERFSLILESASTNQTSMYLCASSLGFGNRDGNQPQHFGDGTRLSIL.

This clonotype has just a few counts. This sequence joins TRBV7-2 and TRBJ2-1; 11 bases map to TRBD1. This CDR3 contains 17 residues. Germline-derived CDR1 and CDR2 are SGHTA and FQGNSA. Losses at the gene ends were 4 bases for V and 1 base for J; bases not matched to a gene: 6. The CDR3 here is CASSSPGTGGSYNEQFF. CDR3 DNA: TGTGCCAGCAGCTCCCCCGGGACAGGGGGATCCTACAATGAGCAGTTCTTC.

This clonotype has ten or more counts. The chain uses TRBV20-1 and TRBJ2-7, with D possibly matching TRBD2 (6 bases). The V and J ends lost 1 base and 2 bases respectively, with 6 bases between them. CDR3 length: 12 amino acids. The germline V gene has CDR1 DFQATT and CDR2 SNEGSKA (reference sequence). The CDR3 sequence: CSARGLAYEQYF. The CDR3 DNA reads TGCAGTGCTAGAGGACTAGCCTACGAGCAGTACTTC.

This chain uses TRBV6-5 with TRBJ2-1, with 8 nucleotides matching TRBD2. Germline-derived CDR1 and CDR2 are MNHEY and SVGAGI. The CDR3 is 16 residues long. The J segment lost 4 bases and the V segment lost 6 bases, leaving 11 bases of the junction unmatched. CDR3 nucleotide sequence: TGTGCCAGCAGGGACCGCGGGGGGCCACGGTACAATGAGCAGTTCTTC. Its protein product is CASRDRGGPRYNEQFF.

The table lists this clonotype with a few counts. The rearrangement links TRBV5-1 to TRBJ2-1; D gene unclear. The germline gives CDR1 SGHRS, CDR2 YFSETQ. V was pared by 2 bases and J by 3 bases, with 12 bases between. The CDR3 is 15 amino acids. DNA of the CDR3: TGCGCCAGCAGCTTTGTACGGTCAGACTACAATGAGCAGTTCTTC. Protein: CASSFVRSDYNEQFF.

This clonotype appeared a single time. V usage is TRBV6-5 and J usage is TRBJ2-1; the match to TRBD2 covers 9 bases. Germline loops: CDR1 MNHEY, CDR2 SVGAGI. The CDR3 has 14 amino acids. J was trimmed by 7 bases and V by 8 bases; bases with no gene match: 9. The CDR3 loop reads CASGAGGPGNEQFF. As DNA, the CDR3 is TGTGCCAGCGGGGCGGGGGGGCCAGGAAATGAGCAGTTCTTC.

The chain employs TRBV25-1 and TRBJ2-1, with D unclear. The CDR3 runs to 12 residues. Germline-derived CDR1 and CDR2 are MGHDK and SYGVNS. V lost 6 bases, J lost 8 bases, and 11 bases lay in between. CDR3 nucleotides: TGTGCCAGCAGGGCCTGGTTGTATGAGCAGTTCTTC. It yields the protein CASRAWLYEQFF.

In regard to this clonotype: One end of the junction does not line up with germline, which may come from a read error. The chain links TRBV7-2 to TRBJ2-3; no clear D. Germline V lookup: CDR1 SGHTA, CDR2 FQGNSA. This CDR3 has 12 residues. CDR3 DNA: TGTGCCGGCAGCCCCTTAGTAGATACGCAGTATTTT. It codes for CAGSPLVDTQYF.

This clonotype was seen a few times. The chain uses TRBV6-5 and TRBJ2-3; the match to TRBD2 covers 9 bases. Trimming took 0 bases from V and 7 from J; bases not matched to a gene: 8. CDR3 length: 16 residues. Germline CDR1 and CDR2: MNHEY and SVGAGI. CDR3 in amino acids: CASSYSSTGTSNTQYF. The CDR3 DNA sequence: TGTGCCAGCAGTTACTCGAGTACCGGGACTAGCAATACGCAGTATTTT.

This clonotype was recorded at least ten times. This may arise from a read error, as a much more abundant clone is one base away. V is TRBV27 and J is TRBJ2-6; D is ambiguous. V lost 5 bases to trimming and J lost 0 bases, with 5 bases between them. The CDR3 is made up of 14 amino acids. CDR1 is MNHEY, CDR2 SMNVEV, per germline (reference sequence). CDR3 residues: CASSVASGANVLTF. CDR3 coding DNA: TGTGCCAGCAGTGTAGCCTCTGGGGCCAACGTCCTGACTTTC.

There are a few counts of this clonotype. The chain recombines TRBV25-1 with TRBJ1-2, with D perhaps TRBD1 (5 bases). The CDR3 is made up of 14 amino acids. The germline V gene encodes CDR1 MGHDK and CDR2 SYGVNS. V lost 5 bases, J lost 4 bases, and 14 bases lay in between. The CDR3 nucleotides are TGTGCCAGCAGTACACCCGGGACCCTCTATGGCTACACCTTC. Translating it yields CASSTPGTLYGYTF.

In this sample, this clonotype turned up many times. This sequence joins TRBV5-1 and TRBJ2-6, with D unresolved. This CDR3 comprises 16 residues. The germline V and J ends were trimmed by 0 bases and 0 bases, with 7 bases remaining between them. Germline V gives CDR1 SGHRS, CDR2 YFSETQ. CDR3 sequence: CASSLVTGSGANVLTF. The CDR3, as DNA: TGCGCCAGCAGCTTGGTAACGGGCTCTGGGGCCAACGTCCTGACTTTC.

The CDR3 here is CASSKTSTENEQFF. The CDR3 coding sequence is TGCGCCAGCAGCAAAACCAGTACGGAAAATGAGCAGTTCTTC. This chain connects TRBV5-1 to TRBJ2-1; D uncertain. There are 14 residues in the CDR3. The V end was cut by 4 bases, the J end by 7 bases, with 15 bases between. Germline V gene data show CDR1 as SGHRS and CDR2 as YFSETQ.